The 23 T cell receptor beta chains in this list originate from one sample, sequenced in a study of molecular identifiers for immune sequencing clone quantification (dated by TCRdb to the late 2010s). Receptor libraries were prepared by PCR. TCRdb lists the instrument as Illumina HiSeq 4000. In-frame beta chains were kept once TCRdb had trimmed the public reads at Q25 with fastp and called clones with MiXCR. Rows merge per CDR3 protein into single entries with the most common DNA and genes. The sample has about half a million distinct CDR3 sequences on record, 20% to 25% of them singletons. The top ten clones comprise more than 0.8% of the sample. The sample taken for sequencing was naive CD8+ T cells from blood, with Jurkat cell RNA spiked in. The meaning of the sample's cell subset or site label: FACS-sorted CD8+CD4-CCR7+CD45RA+ naive T cells. Source of these receptors: a human donor in good health. Some libraries in this study had Jurkat cell RNA spiked in.

With regard to this clonotype: An end of the junction does not agree with germline; a read error may underlie this. The J gene is TRBJ2-3, the V gene TRBV14; D is perhaps TRBD1 (6 bases). Germline V gene data show CDR1 as SGHDN and CDR2 as FVKESK. This CDR3 spans 15 amino acids. CDR3 region: CAGSLQGIGADTQYF. CDR3 DNA: TGTGCCGGCAGCTTACAGGGTATTGGTGCAGATACGCAGTATTTT.

This clonotype was detected ten times or more. This sequence joins TRBV27 and TRBJ2-7, with 9 bases that match TRBD1. This CDR3 is built from 13 residues. Losses at the gene ends were 6 bases for V and 3 bases for J; bases not matched to a gene: 3. Germline V lookup: CDR1 MNHEY, CDR2 SMNVEV (reference sequence). CDR3 region: CASSRTGDYEQYF. In DNA, the CDR3 is TGTGCCAGCAGCCGGACAGGGGACTACGAGCAGTACTTC.

For this clonotype: Possible read error: a much larger clone is one base away. The V and J genes are TRBV6-1 and TRBJ1-5, with a tentative D call TRBD1 (5 bases). The CDR3 covers 15 residues. Trimming shortened V by 1 base and J by 7 bases, and 14 bases separated the two germline ends. Germline CDR1 is MNHNS and CDR2 is SASEGT. As DNA, the CDR3 is TGTGCCAGCAGTGAAGTAGGGGCGCTCGGCCAGCCCCAGCATTTT. It yields the protein CASSEVGALGQPQHF.

This clonotype occurred a few times. This rearrangement joins TRBV20-1 to TRBJ2-7; D is ambiguous. From germline, CDR1 is DFQATT and CDR2 SNEGSKA (reference sequence). The CDR3 has 16 amino acids. The V and J ends lost 6 bases and 3 bases respectively, with 24 bases between them. The CDR3 protein is CSANTLTNSILYEQYF. DNA of the CDR3: TGCAGTGCGAACACCCTCACGAATAGTATCCTCTACGAGCAGTACTTC.

Worth noting for this clonotype: A read error may explain this, as a much larger clone is one base away. This rearrangement joins TRBV2 to TRBJ1-4; unclear D gene. Trimming took 1 base from V and 5 from J, leaving 20 bases between them. Germline assignment: CDR1 SNHLY and CDR2 FYNNEI. CDR3 length: 18 amino acids. The CDR3 nucleotides are TGTGCCAGCAGTGAAGAGGGTGGACGGACCACGCAAAATGAAAAACTGTTTTTT. It codes for CASSEEGGRTTQNEKLFF.

This clonotype has a count of ten or more. The CDR3 bases are TGCGCCAGCACGGAGGGGGCGAACACCGGGGAGCTGTTTTTT. Protein product: CASTEGANTGELFF. This sequence joins TRBV4-1 and TRBJ2-2; D might be TRBD1 or TRBD2, each matching 6 bases. Germline assignment: CDR1 MGHRA and CDR2 YSYEKL. The CDR3 loop spans 14 amino acids. The germline V and J ends were trimmed by 7 bases and 0 bases, with 9 bases remaining between them.

The CDR3 protein is CASSWTGVYEQYF. CDR3 in DNA: TGTGCCAGCAGTTGGACAGGTGTCTACGAGCAGTACTTC. This rearrangement joins TRBV27 to TRBJ2-7; 7 positions agree with TRBD1. The CDR3 runs 13 residues. V was pared by 4 bases and J by 3 bases, with 3 bases of the junction left unmatched. The germline gives CDR1 MNHEY, CDR2 SMNVEV (reference sequence).

This clonotype was counted ten times or more. V is TRBV7-9 and J is TRBJ1-1; 8 bases are shared with TRBD1. CDR3 length equals 13 residues. Germline CDR1 is SEHNR and CDR2 is FQNEAQ (reference sequence). V shed 6 bases and J 3 bases; nucleotides not matched to a gene: 3. Here the CDR3 reads CASRQGADTEAFF. DNA for the CDR3: TGTGCCAGCAGGCAGGGGGCAGACACTGAAGCTTTCTTT.

The chain is built from TRBV27 and TRBJ2-5, with D maybe TRBD1 (6 bases). V shed 10 bases and J shed 0 bases, with 15 bases lying between them. Germline CDR1 MNHEY, CDR2 SMNVEV (reference sequence). This CDR3 comprises 14 residues. This CDR3 is CATRDTLYQETQYF. DNA of the CDR3: TGTGCCACCCGGGACACTCTGTACCAAGAGACCCAGTACTTC.

This clonotype was seen many times. The chain employs TRBV20-1 and TRBJ2-7; 11 bases map to TRBD2. The CDR3 extends over 18 amino acids. Per germline, CDR1 DFQATT and CDR2 SNEGSKA (reference sequence). V trimming: 5 bases; J trimming: 0 bases; junction bases outside the gene matches: 15. For the CDR3, the DNA is TGCAGTGCTCCCCGGTTCGGGACTAGCGGTGTGAGCTCCTACGAGCAGTACTTC. Translated: CSAPRFGTSGVSSYEQYF.

This clonotype has at least ten counts. The chain has TRBV3-1 and TRBJ2-7; D is unclear. With 0 bases removed from V and 4 bases from J, the gap between germline ends came to 7 bases. Germline CDR1 is LGHDT and CDR2 is YNNKEL (reference sequence). The length of the CDR3 is 13 residues. This CDR3 is CASSQDPVYEQYF. CDR3 sequence (DNA): TGTGCCAGCAGCCAAGATCCGGTTTACGAGCAGTACTTC.

The sample holds many counts of this clonotype. The J gene is TRBJ2-3, the V gene TRBV7-8; D not certain. V shed 1 base and J shed 2 bases, with 7 bases lying between them. Germline CDR1 is SGHVS and CDR2 is FQNEAQ. CDR3 length equals 14 residues. DNA for the CDR3: TGTGCCAGCAGCTTAGTCCTCCTCACAGATACGCAGTATTTT. It yields the protein CASSLVLLTDTQYF.

As for this clonotype: This may come from a read error, since a much larger clone is one base off. V is TRBV7-9 and J is TRBJ2-3, with D possibly matching TRBD2 (5 bases). Germline assignment: CDR1 SEHNR and CDR2 FQNEAQ (reference sequence). The germline V and J ends were trimmed by 5 bases and 10 bases, with 19 bases remaining between them. The CDR3 sequence is 14 residues long. In DNA, the CDR3 is TGTGCCAGCAGCCAACTATCATCTCGGGATGCGCAGTATTTT. Its protein product is CASSQLSSRDAQYF.

Of note for this clonotype: A much larger clone lies one base from this, so it may be a read error. The chain has TRBV7-6 and TRBJ2-7; D might be TRBD2 (5 bases). Germline values: CDR1 SGHVS, CDR2 FNYEAQ. V lost 0 bases, J lost 5 bases, and 11 bases lay in between. The CDR3 runs 14 residues. The CDR3 DNA reads as TGTGCCAGCAGCTTAGCCGGGGTAGTTGACGAGCAGTACTTC. Its translation is CASSLAGVVDEQYF.

The chain couples TRBV5-6 to TRBJ1-5; possibly TRBD1 for D (5 bases). This CDR3 has 15 residues. V lost 0 bases to trimming and J lost 3 bases, with 10 bases between them. CDR1 and CDR2 from the germline V gene are SGHDT and YYEEEE. In DNA, the CDR3 is TGTGCCAGCAGCTTGGGAAGGGGACCCAATCAGCCCCAGCATTTT. It yields the protein CASSLGRGPNQPQHF.

This clonotype was observed at least ten times. The genes are TRBV29-1 and TRBJ2-3; D is possibly TRBD2 (5 bases). In germline, CDR1 is SQVTM, CDR2 ANQGSEA. The CDR3 covers 16 residues. Deletions cut 2 bases from V and 7 bases from J, with 22 bases between. For the CDR3, the DNA is TGCAGCGTTGAACGGGCCCGGACTGGGAGAACTAATACGCAGTATTTT. Translated, it gives CSVERARTGRTNTQYF.

This clonotype was recorded many times. The J gene is TRBJ1-1, the V gene TRBV10-1; no reliable D call. The CDR3 runs 13 residues. Trimming cost V 7 bases and J 0 bases, with 9 bases left between them. Germline V gene data show CDR1 as WNHNN and CDR2 as SYGVQD (reference sequence). The CDR3 loop is CASMQSMNTEAFF. The CDR3 DNA follows: TGCGCCAGCATGCAGAGCATGAACACTGAAGCTTTCTTT.

Details on this clonotype: Since a much larger clone is just one base distant, this may be a read error. J is TRBJ2-7 and V is TRBV30; no clear D gene. The CDR3 extends over 11 amino acids. The germline V gene has CDR1 GTSNPN and CDR2 SVGIG (reference sequence). The V end lost 0 bases, the J end lost 3 bases, and 3 bases lay between the germline ends. CDR3 sequence (DNA): TGTGCCTGGAGTGTCTACTACGAGCAGTACTTC. This sequence encodes CAWSVYYEQYF.

This clonotype was seen at least ten times. The chain recombines TRBV4-1 with TRBJ2-5; either TRBD1 or TRBD2 may fit D (5 bases each). The CDR3 spans 14 residues. The germline gives CDR1 MGHRA, CDR2 YSYEKL. Trimming shortened V by 3 bases and J by 0 bases, and 8 bases separated the two germline ends. CDR3 in DNA: TGCGCCAGCAGCCACCGGGACCACCAAGAGACCCAGTACTTC. It is translated as CASSHRDHQETQYF.

With regard to this clonotype: A much larger clone is a single base away; this may be a read error. The CDR3 nucleotides are TGTGCTAGAAGGAAGGCAAATACGCAGTATTTT. Translation: CARRKANTQYF. The chain is built from TRBV12-5 and TRBJ2-3; D is undetermined. In germline, CDR1 is LGHNT, CDR2 FRNRAP. V lost 9 bases to trimming and J lost 7 bases, with 11 bases between them. This CDR3 contains 11 residues.

Concerning this clonotype itself: A single base separates this from a much larger clone, so it may be a read error. The rearrangement links TRBV11-2 to TRBJ2-1; 7 bases are shared with TRBD2. This CDR3 comprises 15 residues. The J segment lost 8 bases and the V segment lost 2 bases, leaving 9 bases of the junction unmatched. The germline gives CDR1 SGHAT, CDR2 FQNNGV. The CDR3 here is CASSLSFSGRDEQFF. For the CDR3, the DNA is TGTGCCAGCAGCTTATCCTTCTCAGGGAGGGATGAGCAGTTCTTC.

J is TRBJ2-7 and V is TRBV28; D gene unclear. The CDR3 has 14 residues. V shed 8 bases and J shed 2 bases, with 16 bases lying between them. Germline CDR1 and CDR2: MDHEN and SYDVKM. The chain's CDR3 is CASGNGRFAYEQYF. The DNA of the CDR3 is TGTGCCAGCGGAAATGGCCGGTTCGCCTACGAGCAGTACTTC.

This clonotype has ten or more counts. The chain joins TRBV7-8 to TRBJ2-5; D possibly matches TRBD1 or TRBD2 (6 bases each). CDR1 and CDR2 (germline): SGHVS, FQNEAQ. V was clipped by 4 bases and J by 3 bases, with 15 bases between them. The CDR3 is 15 residues long. CDR3 protein: CASSSPGEVEETQYF. The CDR3 nucleotides read TGTGCCAGCAGCTCCCCAGGGGAGGTTGAAGAGACCCAGTACTTC.